The 18 T cell receptor beta chains given below trace back to one sample, sequenced in a study of T cells in Graves' hyperthyroidism and ophthalmopathy. The source material, RNA transcripts, was used to amplify TCR beta CDR3 regions. Primed by the HTBI set, a first-round RT-PCR was run on the TCR CDR3. MiXCR, applied by TCRdb to the multiplex PCR reads, yields one record per CDR3 protein. The top ten hold approximately 10% of the sample, which has hundreds of thousands of distinct CDR3 sequences, approximately 14% seen once. The sample taken for sequencing was blood. The origin of the receptors is a woman between 18 and 30 years old with Graves' hyperthyroidism.

Notes on this clonotype: This clone may be a read error of a much larger clone one base away. The chain links TRBV6-2 or TRBV6-3 to TRBJ2-1; TRBD2 matches at 13 bases. The length of the CDR3 is 15 residues. The V gene's germline CDR1 is MNHEY and CDR2 SVGEGT. The ends lost 6 bases at V and 10 bases at J; junction bases unmatched: 9. The DNA for the CDR3 is TGTGCCAGCAGATGGGGACTAGCGGGACAGTACGAGCAGTTCTTC. This gives the protein CASRWGLAGQYEQFF.

This clonotype has a count of ten or more. The rearrangement links TRBV13 to TRBJ2-7; 16 bases match TRBD2. V was pared by 5 bases and J by 1 base, with 11 bases of the junction left unmatched. This CDR3 contains 19 residues. Per germline, CDR1 PRHDT and CDR2 FYEKMQ (reference sequence). The CDR3 bases are TGTGCCAGCAGCCCATGGGGGACTAGCGGGAGGGCCGTTTCCTACGAGCAGTACTTC. Protein product: CASSPWGTSGRAVSYEQYF.

Many counts were recorded for this clonotype. The chain couples TRBV2 to TRBJ2-1; D remains unclear. The CDR3 runs to 14 residues. V was cut by 5 bases and J by 3 bases, with 11 bases left in between. From germline, CDR1 is SNHLY and CDR2 FYNNEI. CDR3 in amino acids: CASSSHRLYNEQFF. CDR3 sequence (DNA): TGTGCCAGCAGTTCCCATAGACTCTACAATGAGCAGTTCTTC.

This clonotype was seen many times. This sequence joins TRBV28 and TRBJ1-2; D perhaps matches TRBD1 (5 bases). V shed 3 bases and J shed 8 bases, with 13 bases lying between them. The CDR3 has 13 residues. CDR1 and CDR2 from the germline V gene are MDHEN and SYDVKM. CDR3 DNA: TGTGCCAGCAGTTTCCAGGGACCAGTCGGCTACACCTTC. Its translation is CASSFQGPVGYTF.

This clonotype has more than one count but fewer than ten. The V and J genes are TRBV20-1 and TRBJ2-1; D is perhaps TRBD2 (6 bases). CDR3 length: 14 residues. CDR1 DFQATT and CDR2 SNEGSKA come from the germline V gene (reference sequence). Trimming left V 5 bases short and J 8 bases short, with 19 bases between. CDR3 in amino acids: CSAGGIRGYDEQFF. The CDR3 nucleotides read TGCAGTGCTGGGGGGATTCGGGGTTACGATGAGCAGTTCTTC.

There are many counts of this clonotype. The gene calls are TRBV11-2 and TRBJ1-1; tentatively, D is TRBD1 (6 bases). The CDR3 runs to 16 residues. Trimming stripped 2 bases from V and 0 bases from J, with 13 bases between. CDR1 is SGHAT and CDR2 is FQNNGV in the germline V gene. For the CDR3, the DNA is TGTGCCAGCAGCTTAAGGGGGGAATGGATGAACACTGAAGCTTTCTTT. Translation gives CASSLRGEWMNTEAFF.

The V gene is TRBV30, the J gene TRBJ2-2, with 11 bases fitting TRBD2. Unmatched junction bases numbered 15, after V lost 2 bases and J lost 1 base. CDR3 size: 20 residues. The germline gives CDR1 GTSNPN, CDR2 SVGIG (reference sequence). CDR3 amino acids: CAWSRTRSYSGRGNTGELFF. Written as DNA, the CDR3 is TGTGCCTGGAGTCGGACCAGATCTTATAGCGGGAGGGGGAACACCGGGGAGCTGTTTTTT.

This clonotype was counted only a few times. The chain links TRBV6-4 to TRBJ2-1; the match to TRBD2 covers 8 bases. The CDR3 loop spans 16 amino acids. Germline V lookup: CDR1 MRHNA, CDR2 SNTAGT. With 8 bases clipped from V and 9 bases from J, the junction kept 18 bases outside the gene matches. This chain's CDR3 is CASEPKGGAGVSEQFF. CDR3 in DNA: TGTGCCAGCGAACCCAAGGGGGGAGCGGGAGTGAGTGAGCAGTTCTTC.

The chain joins TRBV20-1 to TRBJ2-5, with 7 bases matching TRBD1. V lost 6 bases to trimming and J lost 1 base; unmatched junction nucleotides: 14. There are 16 residues in the CDR3. Germline values: CDR1 DFQATT, CDR2 SNEGSKA (reference sequence). This chain's CDR3 is CSARGWDSRLQETQYF. In nucleotides, the CDR3 is TGCAGTGCCAGGGGTTGGGACAGCCGTCTCCAAGAGACCCAGTACTTC.

Notes on this clonotype: A clone one base away is much larger, so this may be a read error. The chain carries TRBV28 and TRBJ2-1; D gene uncertain. The length of the CDR3 is 15 residues. Looked up from germline, CDR1 is MDHEN and CDR2 is SYDVKM. This CDR3 is CASRDRAPSYNERFF. Here the CDR3 DNA reads TGTGCCAGCAGGGACCGGGCCCCCTCTTACAATGAGCGGTTCTTC.

The chain is built from TRBV7-8 and TRBJ2-1, with 9 positions matching TRBD2. This CDR3 region has 15 residues. V dropped 6 bases and J dropped 10; count of bases not matched to a gene: 13. The germline V gene has CDR1 SGHVS and CDR2 FQNEAQ. The CDR3 spells CASRSLGGRVEEQFF. In nucleotides, the CDR3 is TGTGCCAGCAGATCCCTGGGCGGGAGGGTGGAAGAGCAGTTCTTC.

This clonotype was observed at least ten times. The genes are TRBV9 and TRBJ2-5; maybe TRBD2 (6 bases). The CDR3 extends over 15 amino acids. CDR1 and CDR2 from the germline V gene are SGDLS and YYNGEE. V dropped 2 bases and J dropped 7 bases, with 18 bases sitting between them. CDR3 region: CASSVTSTGERTQYF. The CDR3 region has the DNA TGTGCCAGCAGCGTCACAAGCACGGGAGAGAGGACCCAGTACTTC.

The J gene is TRBJ2-5, the V gene TRBV25-1, with a weak D call TRBD2 (5 bases). CDR1 is MGHDK, CDR2 SYGVNS, per germline. The V gene lost 4 bases and the J gene lost 3 bases, with 15 bases spanning the gap. This CDR3 is 15 amino acids long. The CDR3, as DNA: TGTGCCAGCAGTGTCGGAAGCGGCCCCGAAGAGACCCAGTACTTC. It yields the protein CASSVGSGPEETQYF.

In this sample, this clonotype turned up a few times. The chain links TRBV11-2 to TRBJ2-1; 8 nucleotides agree with TRBD2. CDR1 SGHAT and CDR2 FQNNGV come from the germline V gene. Unmatched junction bases numbered 21, after V lost 5 bases and J lost 3 bases. This CDR3 is 20 amino acids long. The CDR3 spells CASSPYRFPAGTRDYNEQFF. As DNA, the CDR3 is TGTGCCAGCAGCCCCTATCGGTTCCCGGCCGGGACTAGAGACTACAATGAGCAGTTCTTC. The entire variable domain, with the rest obtained from reference TRBV11-2 and TRBJ2-1, is as follows: EAGVAQSPRYKIIEKRQSVAFWCNPISGHATLYWYQQILGQGPKLLIQFQNNGVVDDSQLPKDRFSAERLKGVDSTLKIQPAKLEDSAVYLCASSPYRFPAGTRDYNEQFFGPGTRLTVL.

The chain has TRBV6-2 or TRBV6-3 and TRBJ2-5; D is unresolved. Trimming removed 4 bases from V and 4 bases from J, with 19 bases in between. CDR1 is MNHEY, CDR2 SVGEGT, per germline. The CDR3 has 16 residues. The CDR3 nucleotides read TGTGCCAGCAGTTGCTGGCGCAGGTCCCCAGGAGAGACCCAGTACTTC. This gives the protein CASSCWRRSPGETQYF.

Turning to this clonotype: Since a much larger clone is just one base distant, this may be a read error. This sequence joins TRBV12-3 or TRBV12-4 and TRBJ2-7, with no clear D. This CDR3 has 13 amino acids. In DNA, the CDR3 is TGTGCCGGCAGTGCCGGACCCTTACCCGAGCAGTACTTC. This gives the protein CAGSAGPLPEQYF.

At least ten counts were recorded for this clonotype. The chain links TRBV18 to TRBJ2-7, with TRBD2 as a possible D gene (7 bases). The germline V gene encodes CDR1 KGHSH and CDR2 LQKENI. The CDR3 totals 15 residues. The ends were cut back, 3 bases at V and 4 bases at J, with 16 bases in the middle. The CDR3: CASSPSGKGGYEQYF. CDR3 nucleotides: TGTGCCAGCTCACCGAGCGGGAAAGGGGGTTACGAGCAGTACTTC.

This clonotype was seen at least ten times. The chain uses TRBV2 and TRBJ2-1; 8 nucleotides agree with TRBD2. The germline gives CDR1 SNHLY, CDR2 FYNNEI. After removal of 6 bases from V and 7 bases from J, the junction contained 8 bases not matched to a gene. The CDR3 is 14 amino acids. The CDR3 sequence is CASRREGLNNEQFF. The CDR3 DNA is TGTGCCAGCAGACGGGAGGGCCTTAATAATGAGCAGTTCTTC.